The rows below give T cell receptor beta chains drawn from one sample of a study of molecular identifiers for immune sequencing clone quantification. From the PCR reads, TCRdb called clonotypes with MiXCR, one entry per CDR3 protein. This table has about 300,000 distinct CDR3 sequences, 20% to 25% appearing once. Sequenced sample: naive CD8+ T cells from blood, with Jurkat cell RNA spiked in. Receptor source: a human donor in good health. Some libraries in this study had Jurkat cell RNA spiked in. CDR3s include the opening cysteine and the closing phenylalanine or tryptophan. D genes are given only for firm matches. Clone size is not always given. Where it is, it says once, few, many or a class for expanded clones.

clone_size	v_call	d_call	j_call	cdr3_nt	cdr3_aa
few	TRBV20-1	.	TRBJ2-7	TGCAGTGCACCCGAACAGACGAGCTCCTACGAGCAGTACTTC	CSAPEQTSSYEQYF
.	TRBV14	TRBD1	TRBJ1-2	TGTGCCAGCAGCCAAGACGGCAGGGGGCTAGGCTACACCTTC	CASSQDGRGLGYTF
.	TRBV5-3	.	TRBJ2-7	TGTGCCAGCAGCTGGGTCGGGATGGAGCAGTACTTC	CASSWVGMEQYF
once	TRBV20-1	.	TRBJ2-1	TGCAGTGCTAGAGATGTGAGTAGTAGCAGGTATGAGCAGCTCTTC	CSARDVSSSRYEQLF
many	TRBV30	.	TRBJ2-3	TGTGCCTGGAGAGGGCATCCTGTGGCAGATACGCAGTATTTT	CAWRGHPVADTQYF
many	TRBV5-6	TRBD1	TRBJ2-4	TGTGCCAGCAGCCACTACACAGGGGTAGTTGCCAAAAACATTCAGTACTTC	CASSHYTGVVAKNIQYF
few	TRBV4-3	.	TRBJ1-5	TGCGCCAGCAGCCAAGATCCGGGGTGGGGTCAGCCCCAGCATTTT	CASSQDPGWGQPQHF
many	TRBV12-3/TRBV12-4	.	TRBJ2-2	TGTGCCAGCAGTCCTCTCCGGGGGGAGCTGTTTTTT	CASSPLRGELFF
many	TRBV20-1	TRBD1	TRBJ2-2	TGCAGTGGAGGGACAGGGGACACCGGGGAGCTGTTTTTT	CSGGTGDTGELFF
many	TRBV29-1	TRBD2	TRBJ2-3	TGCAGCGTTGCCCGCGGGAGTACTAGCACAGATACGCAGTATTTT	CSVARGSTSTDTQYF
many	TRBV3-1	.	TRBJ1-3	TGTGCCAGCAGCCCGGACAGAAACTCTGGAAACACCATATATTTT	CASSPDRNSGNTIYF
few	TRBV24-1	TRBD1	TRBJ1-5	TGTGCCACCAGTGATTTGGGTCCGGTTCCAGGGGGCCAAAGCAATCAGCCCCAGCATTTT	CATSDLGPVPGGQSNQPQHF
many	TRBV13	.	TRBJ2-3	TGCGCCAGCAGCTTGGAGAGCACAGATACGCAGTATTTT	CASSLESTDTQYF
many	TRBV7-9	TRBD1	TRBJ1-4	TGTGCCAGCAGCTCCGCGACAGGGGGCCGTGAAAAACTGTTTTTT	CASSSATGGREKLFF
many	TRBV13	.	TRBJ2-4	TGTGCCAGCGGTAGACTAGCCAAAAACATTCAGTACTTC	CASGRLAKNIQYF
many	TRBV4-1	.	TRBJ2-7	TGCGCCAGCAGCCAAGCCAGGACCTACGAGCAGTACTTC	CASSQARTYEQYF
many	TRBV19	.	TRBJ2-1	TGTGCCAGTAGTCCACTAAGTTACAATGAGCAGTTCTTC	CASSPLSYNEQFF
many	TRBV4-1	.	TRBJ1-1	TGCGCCAGCAGCCATAGGCAGGGAACCTTGAACACTGAAGCTTTCTTT	CASSHRQGTLNTEAFF
.	TRBV6-2/TRBV6-3	TRBD1	TRBJ2-5	TGTGCCAGCAGCCATCTTTCCGCCGCCGGGACAGGCCAAGAGACCCAGTACTTC	CASSHLSAAGTGQETQYF
many	TRBV20-1	.	TRBJ1-1	TGCAGTGGGCAGGGTAACGCTGAAGCTTTCTTT	CSGQGNAEAFF
many	TRBV4-1	.	TRBJ2-5	TGCGCCAGCAGCCAAGGGGCGGTAGAGACCCAGTACTTC	CASSQGAVETQYF
.	TRBV30	.	TRBJ2-6	TGTGCCTGGAGTATAGGGGCCGGGGCCAACGTCCCGACTTTC	CAWSIGAGANVPTF
.	TRBV4-3	.	TRBJ2-5	TGCGCCAGCAGCCAAGATCTACCACCCGAGATAGGGACCCAGTACTTC	CASSQDLPPEIGTQYF
many	TRBV7-9	TRBD1	TRBJ1-2	TGTGCCAGCAGCCCGTGGACAGGGGGCGCCGATGGCTACACCTTC	CASSPWTGGADGYTF
few	TRBV19	TRBD1	TRBJ2-7	TGTGCCAGTAGTACTGGCACGGACAGGGGCTACGAGCAGTACTTC	CASSTGTDRGYEQYF
many	TRBV7-9	TRBD1	TRBJ1-1	TGTGCCAGCAGCTGGGACAGGGGGCCGGACACTGAAGCTTTCTTT	CASSWDRGPDTEAFF
few	TRBV7-9	.	TRBJ2-5	TGTGCCAGCAGCCTGAGTTGGGACCCGAAAGAGACCCAGTACTTC	CASSLSWDPKETQYF
.	TRBV3-1	.	TRBJ1-2	TGTGCCAGCAGCCAAGATTCACTGAGTTATGGCTACACCTTC	CASSQDSLSYGYTF
many	TRBV5-6	.	TRBJ2-3	TGTGCCAGCAGCCTTTGGTCGGGGACAGATACGCAGTATTTT	CASSLWSGTDTQYF
.	TRBV11-2	.	TRBJ2-3	TGTGCCAGCAGCTTAGCAGGGGGGCTGGTAGATACGCAGTATTTT	CASSLAGGLVDTQYF
.	TRBV4-3	.	TRBJ2-3	TGCGCCAGCAGCCAAGCATCAGGGTGGGCGCAGTGTTTT	CASSQASGWAQCF
many	TRBV6-5	TRBD2	TRBJ2-7	TGTGCCAGCAGTTACTTTGCAGCGGGAGACTACGAGCAGTACTTC	CASSYFAAGDYEQYF
.	TRBV6-6	TRBD1	TRBJ1-5	TGTGCCAGCAGTTACCCTAGGGACAGCGTAACTTTGAGCAATCAGCCCCAGCATTTT	CASSYPRDSVTLSNQPQHF
.	TRBV19	.	TRBJ2-7	TGTGCCAGTAGCCAATTTATTCCGGGTCGAATAAACTCCTACGAGCGGTACTTC	CASSQFIPGRINSYERYF
many	TRBV4-1	.	TRBJ1-1	TGCGCCAGCAGCCAAGTGGACGGACCCACTGAAGCTTTCTTT	CASSQVDGPTEAFF
many	TRBV27	.	TRBJ2-7	TGTGCCAGCAGTTTAAACGGGGGCGACTACGAGCAGTACTTC	CASSLNGGDYEQYF
many	TRBV2	TRBD2	TRBJ2-3	TGTGCCAGCAGCCACTCTTTGCGGGAGGCACTAGATACGCAGTATTTT	CASSHSLREALDTQYF
.	TRBV4-3	.	TRBJ2-7	TGCGCCAGCAGCCAAGATGGGTCGGGGCTGGGCATCTACGAGCAGTACTTC	CASSQDGSGLGIYEQYF
few	TRBV4-1	.	TRBJ1-5	TGCGCCAGCAGCCAAGGAGGGGGGGTCAATCAGCCCCAGCATTTT	CASSQGGGVNQPQHF
many	TRBV7-2	TRBD2	TRBJ2-2	TGTGCCAGCAGCCCTGCGGGGGGCGGGAACACCGGGGAGCTGTTTTTT	CASSPAGGGNTGELFF
many	TRBV29-1	.	TRBJ2-3	TGCAGCGGGGGCGGGACCTCGGATACGCAGTATTTT	CSGGGTSDTQYF
few	TRBV3-1	.	TRBJ2-5	TGTGCCAGCAGCCCCCGCGGGTTAGAGACCCAGTACTTC	CASSPRGLETQYF
many	TRBV12-3/TRBV12-4	TRBD1	TRBJ1-6	TGTGCCAGCAGCCAGACAGGGTTTAATTCACCCCTCCACTTT	CASSQTGFNSPLHF
few	TRBV7-9	.	TRBJ2-7	TGTGCCAGCAGCCCGATTAAAGGGGACATCAAATCCTACGAGCAGTACTTC	CASSPIKGDIKSYEQYF
.	TRBV6-2/TRBV6-3	TRBD2	TRBJ2-7	TGTGCCAGCAGACCCGGACTGGTGCTGGGACGGGGGGGAGTCTACGAGCAGTACTTC	CASRPGLVLGRGGVYEQYF
many	TRBV5-1	.	TRBJ2-7	TGCGCCAGCAGCTCCCCCAGTGGAGGGACCGGCGAGCAGTACTTC	CASSSPSGGTGEQYF
.	TRBV29-1	TRBD2	TRBJ2-2	TGCAGCGTCAATAGCGGGTCCGGGGAGCTGTTTTTT	CSVNSGSGELFF
many	TRBV6-5	.	TRBJ2-7	TGTGCCAGCAGTTACCGTTGGATGGGGAGTAGGTCCTACGAGCAGTACTTC	CASSYRWMGSRSYEQYF
many	TRBV28	.	TRBJ1-5	TGTGCCAGCATCCCTTGGGCCGATAGCAATCAGCCCCAGCATTTT	CASIPWADSNQPQHF
many	TRBV7-9	.	TRBJ2-7	TGTGCCAGCAGCGCAGAGGACAGCTCCTACGAGCAGTACTTC	CASSAEDSSYEQYF
many	TRBV7-9	TRBD1	TRBJ1-2	TGTGCCAGCAGCCCAGGGGGACAGGGCCCCCCTTGGAGCTATGGCTACACCTTC	CASSPGGQGPPWSYGYTF
many	TRBV20-1	.	TRBJ1-2	TGCAGTGCTAGAGAGATGACAGGACCTAACTATGGCTACACCTTC	CSAREMTGPNYGYTF
few	TRBV27	.	TRBJ1-4	TGTGCCAGCAGTCTTCTTGATCGCGAAAAACTGTTTTTT	CASSLLDREKLFF
many	TRBV7-2	TRBD2	TRBJ2-1	TGTGCCAGCAGCTTAGGACTAGCGGGTTACAATGAGCAGTTCTTC	CASSLGLAGYNEQFF
many	TRBV5-1	.	TRBJ2-1	TGCGCCAGCAGACCTCAGGGCAATGAGCAGTTCTTC	CASRPQGNEQFF
many	TRBV7-9	.	TRBJ2-4	TGTGCCAGTACGGGACGGACCAAAAACATTCAGTACTTC	CASTGRTKNIQYF
.	TRBV9	TRBD2	TRBJ2-7	TGTGCCAGCAGCGTAAGCGGGGGCTCCTACGAGCAGTACTTC	CASSVSGGSYEQYF
many	TRBV10-3	.	TRBJ1-1	TGTGCCAGCACAGACTCGAACACTGAAGCTTTCTTT	CASTDSNTEAFF
few	TRBV11-2	TRBD1	TRBJ1-2	TGTGCCAGCAGTTTAGAGGGGGCGTTGGACAACTATGGCTACACCTTC	CASSLEGALDNYGYTF
many	TRBV7-9	TRBD1	TRBJ2-7	TGTGCCAGCAGCTCCGGGACAGCCTCCTACGAGCAGTACTTC	CASSSGTASYEQYF